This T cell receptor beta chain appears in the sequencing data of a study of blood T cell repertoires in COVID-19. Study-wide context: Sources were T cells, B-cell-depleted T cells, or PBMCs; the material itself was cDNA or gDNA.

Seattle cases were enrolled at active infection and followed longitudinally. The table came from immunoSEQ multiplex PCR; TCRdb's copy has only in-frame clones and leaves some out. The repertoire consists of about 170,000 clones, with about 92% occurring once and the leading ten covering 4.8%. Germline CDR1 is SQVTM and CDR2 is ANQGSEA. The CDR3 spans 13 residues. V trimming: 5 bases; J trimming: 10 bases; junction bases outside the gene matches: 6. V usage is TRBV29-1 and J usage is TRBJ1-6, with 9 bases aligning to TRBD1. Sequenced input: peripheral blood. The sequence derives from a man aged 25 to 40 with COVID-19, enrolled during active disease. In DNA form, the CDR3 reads TGCAGCGTTCAGGACAGGGGAGAGTCACCCCTCCACTTT. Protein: CSVQDRGESPLHF.